Shown below are 3 T cell receptor beta chains from a single sample sequenced in a study of blood T cell repertoires in COVID-19. The repertoire was sequenced with immunoSEQ multiplex PCR; TCRdb's copy has only in-frame clones and lacks some. The repertoire holds 330,000 or so clones, with roughly 90% as singletons. Material for sequencing was PBMCs or T cells enriched from blood (not recorded which). These receptors were collected from a woman in her twenties or thirties who had been exposed to COVID-19.

The V call is TRBV3-1 (or the pseudogene TRBV3-2), the J call TRBJ1-6; 8 bases are a match to TRBD1. CDR1 is LGHDT, CDR2 YNNKEL, per germline (reference sequence). This CDR3 spans 16 amino acids. V shed 0 bases and J 6 bases; nucleotides not matched to a gene: 4. CDR3 sequence reads: CASSQDDRGVNSPLHF. In nucleotides, the CDR3 is TGTGCCAGCAGCCAAGATGACAGGGGAGTTAATTCACCCCTCCACTTT.

The chain has TRBV9 and TRBJ2-3; 7 bases are a match to TRBD2. J was trimmed by 0 bases and V by 4 bases; bases with no gene match: 8. This CDR3 has 16 residues. In germline, CDR1 is SGDLS, CDR2 YYNGEE. This CDR3 is CASSPRGTDSTDTQYF. The CDR3 nucleotides read TGTGCCAGCAGCCCGCGGGGGACGGATAGCACAGATACGCAGTATTTT. Drawing the rest from reference TRBV9 and TRBJ2-3, the complete variable domain is DSGVTQTPKHLITATGQRVTLRCSPRSGDLSVYWYQQSLDQGLQFLIQYYNGEERAKGNILERFSAQQFPDLHSELNLSSLELGDSALYFCASSPRGTDSTDTQYFGPGTRLTVL.

This clone occurred once. The chain couples TRBV19 to TRBJ2-3, with TRBD1 matching over 8 bases. Germline assignment: CDR1 LNHDA and CDR2 SQIVND (reference sequence). Trimming took 5 bases from V and 2 from J; bases not matched to a gene: 6. CDR3 size: 15 residues. Here the CDR3 reads CASSADRGDTDTQYF. In DNA, the CDR3 is TGTGCCAGTAGTGCCGACAGGGGAGACACAGATACGCAGTATTTT.